The T cell receptor (beta chain) described here comes from a study of Graves' ophthalmopathy and Graves' hyperthyroidism. Across the study: At the time of initial diagnosis and before any treatment, peripheral blood was collected. Whole-study results and caveats: The study's model predicted ophthalmopathy progression at approximately 70% sensitivity and 72% to 75% specificity. The majority of expanded thyroid clonotypes above 0.001 frequency also occurred in blood.

Turning to this clonotype: Its antigen is currently unknown.

Ophthalmopathy was moderately-to-severely active, CAS at least 3, NOSPECS at least 4, lasting under 3 months. Amplification from RNA transcripts yielded the TCR beta CDR3 regions. The authors performed first-round RT-PCR with HTBI primers and then a second-round multiplex PCR. TCRdb re-called the multiplex PCR reads with MiXCR, one entry per CDR3 protein. Counted here are around 600,000 distinct CDR3 sequences, about 41% occurring once; the ten biggest clones make up roughly 3.5%. This CDR3 has 13 residues. V lost 6 bases and J lost 4, with 9 bases in between. Germline V gene sequence: CDR1 MNHEY, CDR2 SVGAGI.

Source material: peripheral blood. This clonotype was sampled from an adult man with Graves' ophthalmopathy. The V gene is TRBV6-5, the J gene TRBJ1-4; no definite D call. The CDR3 sequence: CASSGSLNEKLFF. DNA for the CDR3: TGTGCCAGCAGCGGATCACTTAATGAAAAACTGTTTTTT.